These T cell receptor beta chains were read from a single sample in a study of blood T cell repertoires in COVID-19. Profiling relied on immunoSEQ multiplex PCR, and the TCRdb table lists in-frame clones only, not all of them. The data show about 240,000 clones, around 84% seen once. Sequencing was carried out using peripheral blood. The receptors were sampled from a woman aged 70 to 79 with active or convalescent COVID-19. The CDR3 runs from the conserved cysteine through the conserved F or W. The D gene is left open where the match is weak. Rows give clone size only sometimes, using once, few, many, or a class for an expanded clone.

v_call: TRBV29-1
j_call: TRBJ2-3
d_call: NA
clone_size: NA
cdr3_nt: TGCAGCGTTGAAAAAGCGTTTACGGGAGATACGCAGTATTTT
cdr3_aa: CSVEKAFTGDTQYF

v_call: TRBV6-6
j_call: TRBJ1-2
d_call: TRBD1
clone_size: NA
cdr3_nt: TGTGCCAGCAGTTACCCCCGGGACAGGACCCTCCACGGCTACACCTTC
cdr3_aa: CASSYPRDRTLHGYTF

v_call: TRBV6-5
j_call: TRBJ2-5
d_call: NA
clone_size: NA
cdr3_nt: TGTGCCAGCAGATCTACAGGAACCCACCAAGAGACCCAGTACTTC
cdr3_aa: CASRSTGTHQETQYF

v_call: TRBV4-2
j_call: TRBJ1-5
d_call: NA
clone_size: few
cdr3_nt: TGTGCCAGCAGCCAGGCAGGGCGCGGCAGCAATCAGCCCCAGCATTTT
cdr3_aa: CASSQAGRGSNQPQHF

v_call: TRBV24-1
j_call: TRBJ2-2
d_call: TRBD2
clone_size: NA
cdr3_nt: TGTGCCACCGGGTTAGCGGGGGGCAACGGGGAGCTGTTTTTT
cdr3_aa: CATGLAGGNGELFF

v_call: TRBV12-3/TRBV12-4
j_call: TRBJ1-2
d_call: NA
clone_size: NA
cdr3_nt: TGTGCCAGCAGTTTTGTTCGCTATGGCTACACCTTC
cdr3_aa: CASSFVRYGYTF

v_call: TRBV29-1
j_call: TRBJ2-5
d_call: TRBD2
clone_size: NA
cdr3_nt: TGCAGCGTTGAAGAGGGAGGGGTAGGGGAGACCCAGTACTTC
cdr3_aa: CSVEEGGVGETQYF

v_call: TRBV7-2
j_call: TRBJ2-2
d_call: TRBD1
clone_size: NA
cdr3_nt: TGTGCCAGCAGCTTGAAGCGACAGGGAACCGGGGAGCTGTTTTTT
cdr3_aa: CASSLKRQGTGELFF

v_call: TRBV19
j_call: TRBJ1-5
d_call: TRBD1
clone_size: few
cdr3_nt: TGTGCCAGTAGTACTTTCCGGGACAGTTATAGCAATCAGCCCCAGCATTTT
cdr3_aa: CASSTFRDSYSNQPQHF

v_call: TRBV19
j_call: TRBJ1-5
d_call: TRBD1
clone_size: many
cdr3_nt: TGTGCCAGTAGTACGCCGGGACAGGGGACTCAGCCCCAGCATTTT
cdr3_aa: CASSTPGQGTQPQHF

v_call: TRBV9
j_call: TRBJ1-5
d_call: NA
clone_size: NA
cdr3_nt: TGTGCCAGCAGCCCACAGGAGGGGAATCAGCCCCAGCATTTT
cdr3_aa: CASSPQEGNQPQHF

v_call: TRBV18
j_call: TRBJ1-5
d_call: TRBD1
clone_size: NA
cdr3_nt: TGTGCCAGCTCACCACAGGAGGACAGGGCTCAGCCCCAGCATTTT
cdr3_aa: CASSPQEDRAQPQHF

v_call: TRBV11-2
j_call: TRBJ2-7
d_call: NA
clone_size: NA
cdr3_nt: TGTGCCAGCGGAGCGGCCCACTCCTACGAGCAGTACTTC
cdr3_aa: CASGAAHSYEQYF

v_call: TRBV7-3
j_call: TRBJ1-6
d_call: NA
clone_size: NA
cdr3_nt: TGTGCCAGCAGCTTAACCCCGGGGGGTAGGTCACCCCTCCACTTT
cdr3_aa: CASSLTPGGRSPLHF